The entry below gives a single T cell receptor (beta chain) sequence along with its context. What it binds is not known. The data derive from a study of cytomegalovirus exposure and HLA in healthy donors. Findings of the study overall: About 90% or about 30% of the time was how often most TCR beta V segments were productive, according to an earlier analysis. A later analysis showed HLA-associated TCR beta chains outstripping equally common others in clonal expansion.

The PCR ran on 60 Vbeta and 13 Jbeta primers. The protocol was immunoSEQ multiplex PCR, while the TCRdb copy is restricted to in-frame clones and leaves out a portion. The profile covers around 130,000 clones, with 70% to 75% appearing a single time and roughly 3% taken by the ten largest. V shed 3 bases, J shed 5 bases, and the junction held 5 bases outside the gene matches. CDR1 and CDR2 (germline): SEHNR, FQNEAQ (reference sequence). The CDR3 has 14 residues. Although they were nominally healthy when sampled, donors likely had unrecorded immune exposures. Sequenced: PBMCs. The receptor's source is a man aged 30 to 45 in good health and CMV-seronegative. This chain links TRBV7-9 with TRBJ2-5, with 8 positions matching TRBD2. The CDR3 loop is CASSFRGGVETQYF. The CDR3 region has the DNA TGTGCCAGCAGCTTCCGGGGGGGAGTTGAGACCCAGTACTTC.